Below, one T cell receptor (beta chain) is given with its context. What it binds is not known. Sequencing was performed with immunoSEQ multiplex PCR; in TCRdb, only in-frame clones are kept and a portion is missing. This table holds fewer than 200,000 clones, over 85% found once. The entry originates in a study of T cell responses to AZD1222 COVID-19 vaccine. Overall study findings and caveats: CD4 TCRs associated with vaccination spanned spike, dominating at 160-218 and 743-854. Two AZD1222 administrations were followed by greater Spike-specific TCR breadth and depth. Clonal diversity was possibly underestimated; the donors were predominantly white British and more often female. Among spike-specific TCRs, nearly half reportedly target unmutated variant regions.

The CDR3 contains 17 residues. Trimming took off 0 bases at V and 5 bases at J, with 18 bases between the two ends. The germline V gene has CDR1 LGHNA and CDR2 YSLEER. This chain joins TRBV4-3 and TRBJ2-3; D ambiguous. The source is an adult who received the MenACWY meningococcal vaccine as a control. The sample here was peripheral blood, taken 28 days after the second dose of the MenACWY control vaccine. Written as DNA, the CDR3 is TGCGCCAGCAGCCAAGATCCGGGCCCCCGACCGGAAGATACGCAGTATTTT. Its translation is CASSQDPGPRPEDTQYF.